Below are 23 T cell receptor beta chains sequenced from a single sample in a study of CD8 T cells in Susac syndrome. The RNA, 0.5 to 1 ug, was put through reverse transcription using random hexamers. TCRdb reanalysed the immunoSEQ multiplex PCR reads using MiXCR and keeps one entry per CDR3 protein. The table shows under 95,000 distinct CDR3 sequences, with about 94% occurring only once. Specimen: CD4+ T cells from PBMCs. The source is a human donor with Susac syndrome.

The chain employs TRBV30 and TRBJ2-3; 14 bases map to TRBD2. The CDR3 consists of 16 residues. Germline-derived CDR1 and CDR2 are GTSNPN and SVGIG (reference sequence). J was trimmed by 7 bases and V by 4 bases; bases with no gene match: 10. CDR3: CAWTPLGLAGGYTQYF. The CDR3 bases are TGTGCCTGGACCCCTCTCGGACTAGCGGGGGGTTATACGCAGTATTTT. The complete variable domain, with remaining parts taken from reference TRBV30 and TRBJ2-3, reads SQTIHQWPATLVQPVGSPLSLECTVEGTSNPNLYWYRQAAGRGLQLLFYSVGIGQISSEVPQNLSASRPQDRQFILSSKKLLLSDSGFYLCAWTPLGLAGGYTQYFGPGTRLTVL.

The gene calls are TRBV25-1 and TRBJ2-5, with TRBD1 identical over 11 bases. This CDR3 has 14 residues. V was clipped by 6 bases and J by 2 bases; unmatched bases: 2. The V gene's germline CDR1 is MGHDK and CDR2 SYGVNS. The CDR3, as DNA: TGTGCCAGCAGGGGGGACAGGGGGCAAGAGACCCAGTACTTC. As protein: CASRGDRGQETQYF.

The chain uses TRBV5-1 and TRBJ2-7, with 9 positions matching TRBD1. V lost 4 bases and J lost 3; bases outside the gene matches: 8. CDR3 length: 15 amino acids. CDR1 and CDR2 (germline): SGHRS, YFSETQ. The CDR3 DNA sequence: TGCGCCAGCAGCCCGGACAGGGGAGTCCACTACGAGCAGTACTTC. This gives the protein CASSPDRGVHYEQYF.

This chain links TRBV7-2 with TRBJ2-7; 11 positions agree with TRBD2. Germline lookup yields CDR1 SGHTA and CDR2 FQGNSA. V lost 6 bases to trimming and J lost 5 bases; unmatched junction nucleotides: 6. The CDR3 spans 14 residues. CDR3 sequence reads: CASRNSGGVHEQYF. For the CDR3, the DNA is TGTGCCAGCAGAAATAGCGGGGGGGTTCACGAGCAGTACTTC.

The rearrangement links TRBV30 to TRBJ2-1, with D perhaps TRBD1 or TRBD2 (5 bases each). V lost 1 base and J 4 bases, leaving 20 bases between the germline ends. The CDR3 spans 17 residues. Germline V gene sequence: CDR1 GTSNPN, CDR2 SVGIG (reference sequence). CDR3 in DNA: TGTGCCTGGAGTGGTCAGGGAGTTCCCTCAATGTACAATGAGCAGTTCTTC. Its protein product is CAWSGQGVPSMYNEQFF.

The V call is TRBV9, the J call TRBJ2-3, with 8 bases fitting TRBD1. The germline gives CDR1 SGDLS, CDR2 YYNGEE. V lost 4 bases, J lost 8 bases, and 3 bases stayed unmatched. CDR3 length: 12 amino acids. The CDR3 bases are TGTGCCAGCAGCCAGGGGGCGGGTACGCAGTATTTT. It codes for CASSQGAGTQYF.

V gene TRBV13 combines with J gene TRBJ2-3; 7 positions agree with TRBD2. The J segment lost 6 bases and the V segment lost 4 bases, leaving 16 bases of the junction unmatched. This CDR3 is built from 17 residues. Germline V gene sequence: CDR1 PRHDT, CDR2 FYEKMQ (reference sequence). The CDR3 sequence: CASSSGFLAEPPDTQYF. In DNA, the CDR3 is TGTGCCAGCAGCTCCGGATTTCTAGCGGAGCCACCGGATACGCAGTATTTT.

The chain's CDR3 is CASSKEGIGNSPLHF. The CDR3 nucleotides are TGTGCCAGCAGTAAGGAAGGGATCGGTAATTCACCCCTCCACTTT. The V gene is TRBV6-4, the J gene TRBJ1-6; no reliable D call. This CDR3 has 15 amino acids. CDR1 MRHNA and CDR2 SNTAGT come from the germline V gene. V lost 5 bases to trimming and J lost 6 bases, with 14 bases between them.

The V gene is TRBV27, the J gene TRBJ1-6; the D gene is possibly TRBD1 (5 bases). CDR1 and CDR2 (germline): MNHEY, SMNVEV (reference sequence). Deletions cut 4 bases from V and 11 bases from J, with 12 bases between. The CDR3 covers 13 residues. The CDR3 region is CASSWQGPTPLHF. CDR3 nucleotide sequence: TGTGCCAGCAGTTGGCAGGGCCCTACACCCCTCCACTTT.

The genes are TRBV4-3 and TRBJ2-3; 9 positions agree with TRBD2. The CDR3 loop spans 15 amino acids. After removal of 1 base from V and 7 bases from J, the junction contained 6 bases not matched to a gene. Germline V gene data show CDR1 as LGHNA and CDR2 as YSLEER. The CDR3 DNA sequence: TGCGCCAGCAGCCAAGTTGCTAGCGGGGAGCATACGCAGTATTTT. As protein: CASSQVASGEHTQYF.

This chain links TRBV3-1 with TRBJ2-1, with D possibly TRBD2 on 5 matching bases. Germline CDR1 reads LGHDT; CDR2 reads YNNKEL (reference sequence). CDR3 size: 13 residues. V was shortened by 0 bases and J by 9 bases, with 9 bases between the two germline ends. The CDR3, as DNA: TGTGCCAGCAGCCAAGATCCTCGGGGTGAGCAGTTCTTC. It yields the protein CASSQDPRGEQFF.

The chain uses TRBV25-1 and TRBJ1-5, with D maybe TRBD1 (5 bases). V lost 4 bases and J lost 4, with 14 bases in between. Germline CDR1 and CDR2: MGHDK and SYGVNS. The CDR3 extends over 15 amino acids. For the CDR3, the DNA is TGTGCCAGCAGTGGATTTGGGGGAGAGAATCAGCCCCAGCATTTT. Amino acid sequence: CASSGFGGENQPQHF.

V gene TRBV9 combines with J gene TRBJ1-6; D remains unclear. V gave up 2 bases and J gave up 11 bases, with 11 bases separating them. Germline V gives CDR1 SGDLS, CDR2 YYNGEE. This CDR3 spans 13 amino acids. CDR3: CASSVSDDAPLHF. DNA for the CDR3: TGTGCCAGCAGCGTTTCGGATGACGCACCCCTCCACTTT.

This sequence joins TRBV2 and TRBJ2-5; TRBD1 is a possible D gene (6 bases). CDR3 length: 14 residues. Germline V gene sequence: CDR1 SNHLY, CDR2 FYNNEI. V was trimmed by 2 bases and J by 1 base, leaving 8 bases between them. Here the CDR3 reads CASSETGSQETQYF. The CDR3 DNA sequence: TGTGCCAGCAGTGAAACAGGGTCCCAAGAGACCCAGTACTTC.

V gene TRBV4-1 combines with J gene TRBJ1-4; 7 nucleotides align to TRBD1. Germline V gives CDR1 MGHRA, CDR2 YSYEKL. The length of the CDR3 is 14 residues. V lost 1 base and J lost 6; bases outside the gene matches: 2. CDR3 loop: CASSQAGQHEKLFF. The CDR3 DNA is TGCGCCAGCAGCCAAGCGGGACAGCATGAAAAACTGTTTTTT.

J is TRBJ2-5 and V is TRBV2; D is undetermined. Germline values: CDR1 SNHLY, CDR2 FYNNEI. This CDR3 has 15 amino acids. V lost 7 bases, J lost 3 bases, and 18 bases lay in between. Written as DNA, the CDR3 is TGTGCCAGCATCACCGCCCTTACTATTGAAGAGACCCAGTACTTC. Its translation: CASITALTIEETQYF.

V gene TRBV24-1 combines with J gene TRBJ2-7; the match to TRBD1 covers 7 bases. The germline V gene encodes CDR1 KGHDR and CDR2 SFDVKD. V lost 0 bases to trimming and J lost 5 bases; unmatched junction nucleotides: 3. The CDR3 covers 14 residues. The CDR3 nucleotides read TGTGCCACCAGTGATTTGAAGACAGGGAACGAGCAGTACTTC. It is translated as CATSDLKTGNEQYF.

The V gene is TRBV9, the J gene TRBJ1-2; D is perhaps TRBD1 (6 bases). Germline V gene data show CDR1 as SGDLS and CDR2 as YYNGEE. CDR3 length: 16 amino acids. Trimming shortened V by 5 bases and J by 4 bases, and 21 bases separated the two germline ends. The CDR3 DNA follows: TGTGCCAGCAGTCCCTCGGGGGCCGCTATTACCTATGGCTACACCTTC. Its translation is CASSPSGAAITYGYTF.

This chain links TRBV10-3 with TRBJ2-5; 10 positions match TRBD1. The CDR3 has 14 residues. CDR1 is ENHRY and CDR2 is SYGVKD in the germline V gene. J lost 0 bases, V lost 11 bases, and 6 bases had no gene match. The CDR3 DNA is TGTGCCGCCGCCGGGACAGGGGACCAAGAGACCCAGTACTTC. It translates to CAAAGTGDQETQYF.

The chain combines TRBV20-1 with TRBJ1-2, with D possibly being TRBD1 (5 bases). Germline CDR1 and CDR2: DFQATT and SNEGSKA (reference sequence). The CDR3 is 13 amino acids. As DNA, the CDR3 is TGCAGCGTGGACCGGGGGGTTGCCTATGGCTACACCTTC. Amino acid sequence: CSVDRGVAYGYTF.

This clonotype is labeled as medium-sized. The chain couples TRBV10-2 to TRBJ2-7; tentatively, D is TRBD1 (6 bases). Deletions cut 4 bases from V and 6 bases from J, with 13 bases between. This CDR3 has 13 amino acids. CDR1 WSHSY and CDR2 SAAADI come from the germline V gene. The CDR3 DNA is TGCGCCAGCAGTGTGCAGGGGATCTTCGAGCAGTACTTC. It translates to CASSVQGIFEQYF.

V is TRBV20-1 and J is TRBJ1-5; a possible D gene is TRBD1 (6 bases). CDR1 is DFQATT and CDR2 is SNEGSKA in the germline V gene (reference sequence). This CDR3 has 14 residues. V dropped 7 bases and J dropped 2 bases, with 15 bases sitting between them. CDR3 sequence reads: CSVSQGTGNQPQHF. In DNA form, the CDR3 reads TGCAGTGTCTCACAGGGTACGGGCAATCAGCCCCAGCATTTT.

This sequence joins TRBV7-2 and TRBJ1-5; perhaps TRBD1 as D (5 bases). Germline CDR1 is SGHTA and CDR2 is FQGNSA. This CDR3 has 15 amino acids. Trimming removed 5 bases from V and 7 bases from J, with 18 bases in between. The CDR3 spells CASSPGLGPGQPQHF. CDR3 nucleotide sequence: TGTGCCAGCAGCCCAGGGCTGGGCCCCGGGCAGCCCCAGCATTTT.